This paragraph covers one T cell receptor beta chain sequence. Method: immunoSEQ multiplex PCR; TCRdb's copy keeps in-frame clones and lacks some. There are 100,000 to 150,000 clones in the sample; about 95% occur only once, and 3.5% to 4% lies in the top ten. This record comes from a study of control samples from healthy donors and cancer patients. The germline gives CDR1 MNHEY, CDR2 SMNVEV (reference sequence). V dropped 1 base and J dropped 1 base, with 5 bases sitting between them. This CDR3 comprises 14 residues. The source material was blood. The chain links TRBV27 to TRBJ1-5, with D uncertain. This sequence was found in a man aged 25 to 40 in good health. The CDR3 region has the DNA TGTGCCAGCAGTTTATTCAGCAGCAATCAGCCCCAGCATTTT. Protein product: CASSLFSSNQPQHF.